This is a list of T cell receptor beta chains from one sample in a study of blood T cell repertoires in COVID-19. This table comes from immunoSEQ multiplex PCR, and its TCRdb copy is limited to in-frame clones, with some not included. The repertoire has about 200,000 clones, roughly 90% of them found once; the top ten carry roughly 8.8%. The specimen was PBMCs or T cells enriched from blood (not recorded which). The source of these receptors is a woman aged 18 to 35 who had recovered from COVID-19. Each CDR3 is given without its conserved first and last residue. The order of the fields is V gene, CDR3 length, D gene, CDR3 protein. A D gene is named only where the DNA matches it firmly.

V: TRBV15; length: 12; D: NA; CDR3: ATTKTGTGTEAF
V: TRBV6-5; length: 13; D: TRBD2; CDR3: ASRITSGGYNEQF
V: TRBV6-5; length: 10; D: TRBD1; CDR3: ASRTGRNTIY
V: TRBV10-3; length: 14; D: TRBD1; CDR3: AISESGTGNHQPQH
V: TRBV18; length: 14; D: NA; CDR3: ASARSTGEAGNTIY
V: TRBV6-5; length: 14; D: NA; CDR3: ASSYSVAGPIYGYT
V: TRBV4-2; length: 14; D: TRBD2; CDR3: ASSQDLSGGRNEQF
V: TRBV24-1; length: 11; D: NA; CDR3: ATSDSAGDEQY
V: TRBV6-4; length: 14; D: NA; CDR3: ASSDSAGGDYNEQF
V: TRBV9; length: 12; D: NA; CDR3: ASSVGRTLAGYT
V: TRBV20-1; length: 12; D: TRBD1; CDR3: SASRGQGGSPLH
V: TRBV6-5; length: 12; D: TRBD1; CDR3: ASSRDREYDEQY
V: TRBV5-1; length: 15; D: NA; CDR3: ASSLVGLGLSGNTIY
V: TRBV19; length: 11; D: TRBD2; CDR3: ASSWGGLYEQY
V: TRBV2; length: 15; D: TRBD1; CDR3: ASSGMAQGGRNEKLF
V: TRBV2; length: 13; D: TRBD2; CDR3: ATLTGTSGGNEQF
V: TRBV28; length: 16; D: TRBD1; CDR3: ASSFLGTGSSGANVLT
V: TRBV28; length: 13; D: NA; CDR3: ASSLEVPGNEKLF
V: TRBV2; length: 12; D: NA; CDR3: ASRPGRSGDEQF
V: TRBV27; length: 14; D: NA; CDR3: ASSHIVRFMNTEAF
V: TRBV5-1; length: 14; D: TRBD2; CDR3: ASSLGSSGGQDIQY
V: TRBV4-2; length: 16; D: TRBD2; CDR3: ASSQGTLAGGRVGEQF
V: TRBV14; length: 13; D: NA; CDR3: ASSQVTGNTGELF
V: TRBV28; length: 11; D: NA; CDR3: ASSLLGGGELF
V: TRBV4-1; length: 14; D: TRBD2; CDR3: ASSQGGGQRNNEQF
V: TRBV20-1; length: 9; D: NA; CDR3: SARHTDTQY
V: TRBV28; length: 14; D: NA; CDR3: ASSSNSLHSGNTIY
V: TRBV5-6; length: 12; D: TRBD2; CDR3: ASSLGTNYNEQF
V: TRBV18; length: 12; D: NA; CDR3: ASSPENRDQPQH
V: TRBV6-5; length: 13; D: NA; CDR3: ASIARGYSTDTQY
V: TRBV7-9; length: 11; D: TRBD1; CDR3: ASSANTGDGYT
V: TRBV30; length: 12; D: TRBD2; CDR3: AWSVPSGADTQY
V: TRBV5-6; length: 15; D: TRBD2; CDR3: ASSLVGLAGDPDTQY
V: TRBV6-5; length: 13; D: NA; CDR3: ASSYSYEGRGGYT
V: TRBV5-4; length: 12; D: NA; CDR3: ASSLMNGDYGYT
V: TRBV10-3; length: 14; D: NA; CDR3: AISESSGRGTGELF
V: TRBV28; length: 11; D: NA; CDR3: ASSLSKHAEAF
V: TRBV5-1; length: 16; D: NA; CDR3: ASRTTGPPLYSNQPQH
V: TRBV2; length: 13; D: TRBD2; CDR3: ASSSPGAGKETQY
V: TRBV6-1; length: 13; D: NA; CDR3: ASSERGGSSYEQY
V: TRBV15; length: 12; D: NA; CDR3: ATSREWGSTEAF